One sample yielded the 27 T cell receptor beta chains listed below, sequenced in a study of shared clonotypes between healthy human individuals. The protocol was immunoSEQ multiplex PCR, while the TCRdb copy is restricted to in-frame clones and leaves out a portion. The sample lists roughly 2.5 million clones, around nine tenths occurring once. The sample was naive CD4+ T cells sorted from blood. Regarding subset: CD45RA+ positively selected. These receptors were obtained from a man aged 18 to 35 in good health.

A remark on this clone: Different DNA sequences within this sample yield the same CDR3. The chain employs TRBV5-1 and TRBJ2-1, with D possibly TRBD1 on 6 matching bases. Germline V CDR1 and CDR2: SGHRS, YFSETQ. V was trimmed by 2 bases and J by 6 bases, leaving 9 bases between them. The CDR3 sequence is 13 residues long. The CDR3 bases are TGCGCCAGCAGCTTAGGGGGTTTCAATGAGCAGTTCTTC. It specifies CASSLGGFNEQFF.

This clone has just a few counts. This rearrangement joins TRBV28 to TRBJ1-1; 9 nucleotides match TRBD1. The CDR3 length is 15 residues. J gave up 4 bases and V 4 bases, and 7 bases lay outside the gene matches. Germline V gives CDR1 MDHEN, CDR2 SYDVKM. The CDR3 loop is CASSSPGTGSTEAFF. CDR3 bases: TGTGCCAGCAGTTCCCCAGGGACAGGGAGCACTGAAGCTTTCTTT.

The chain has TRBV27 and TRBJ1-1; the match to TRBD1 covers 8 bases. Trimming cost V 5 bases and J 5 bases; bases outside gene matches: 10. In germline, CDR1 is MNHEY, CDR2 SMNVEV (reference sequence). This CDR3 is built from 15 residues. The CDR3 reads CASSRAGGHETEAFF. The CDR3 nucleotides read TGTGCCAGCAGTAGGGCAGGGGGCCATGAGACTGAAGCTTTCTTT.

The chain employs TRBV19 and TRBJ2-5, with 9 bases identical to TRBD1. This CDR3 region has 15 residues. V dropped 7 bases and J dropped 1; count of bases not matched to a gene: 7. Looked up from germline, CDR1 is LNHDA and CDR2 is SQIVND (reference sequence). The CDR3 region is CASTALGQGQETQYF. CDR3 DNA: TGTGCCAGTACCGCCCTGGGACAGGGCCAAGAGACCCAGTACTTC.

The chain employs TRBV28 and TRBJ2-2; D not resolved. Trimming took off 7 bases at V and 6 bases at J, with 9 bases between the two ends. The CDR3 sequence is 12 residues long. Per the germline V gene, CDR1 is MDHEN and CDR2 is SYDVKM. CDR3 DNA: TGTGCCAGCAAGGAGAGTTCCGGGGAGCTGTTTTTT. Translated: CASKESSGELFF. Full variable domain (missing parts from reference TRBV28 and TRBJ2-2): DVKVTQSSRYLVKRTGEKVFLECVQDMDHENMFWYRQDPGLGLRLIYFSYDVKMKEKGDIPEGYSVSREKKERFSLILESASTNQTSMYLCASKESSGELFFGEGSRLTVL.

V and J are TRBV5-4 and TRBJ1-2; 9 bases map to TRBD1. The CDR3 has 14 amino acids. V lost 4 bases to trimming and J lost 5 bases; unmatched junction nucleotides: 6. Germline V gene sequence: CDR1 SGHNT, CDR2 YYREEE (reference sequence). In DNA form, the CDR3 reads TGTGCCAGCAGCACCCGACAGGGGGTATATGGCTACACCTTC. Translation gives CASSTRQGVYGYTF. The full variable domain, in which reference TRBV5-4 and TRBJ1-2 provide the parts outside the CDR3, is ETGVTQSPTHLIKTRGQQVTLRCSSQSGHNTVSWYQQALGQGPQFIFQYYREEENGRGNFPPRFSGLQFPNYSSELNVNALELDDSALYLCASSTRQGVYGYTFGSGTRLTVV.

For this clone: This specimen includes other DNA sequences encoding the same CDR3. This chain links TRBV9 with TRBJ2-5, with 8 nucleotides matching TRBD1. J gave up 5 bases and V 0 bases, and 0 bases lay outside the gene matches. The CDR3 loop spans 13 amino acids. Germline values: CDR1 SGDLS, CDR2 YYNGEE. As DNA, the CDR3 is TGTGCCAGCAGCGTAGCAGGGGGCGAGACCCAGTACTTC. Residues: CASSVAGGETQYF. The full variable domain, with the rest looked up from reference TRBV9 and TRBJ2-5, is DSGVTQTPKHLITATGQRVTLRCSPRSGDLSVYWYQQSLDQGLQFLIQYYNGEERAKGNILERFSAQQFPDLHSELNLSSLELGDSALYFCASSVAGGETQYFGPGTRLLVL.

A remark on this clone: The same CDR3 also results from other DNA sequences found in this sample. The chain combines TRBV5-1 with TRBJ1-2; TRBD1 is a possible D gene (6 bases). There are 13 residues in the CDR3. Between the trimmed V and J ends, which lost 0 bases and 4 bases, there was a span of 7 bases. The germline gives CDR1 SGHRS, CDR2 YFSETQ. CDR3 in DNA: TGCGCCAGCAGCTTGGACAGGGTCTATGGCTACACCTTC. Translation: CASSLDRVYGYTF. Combining the CDR3 with reference TRBV5-1 and TRBJ1-2 gives the whole variable domain KAGVTQTPRYLIKTRGQQVTLSCSPISGHRSVSWYQQTPGQGLQFLFEYFSETQRNKGNFPGRFSGRQFSNSRSEMNVSTLELGDSALYLCASSLDRVYGYTFGSGTRLTVV.

The chain carries TRBV15 and TRBJ1-4, with D unresolved. Trimming stripped 8 bases from V and 7 bases from J, with 14 bases between. This CDR3 has 13 amino acids. Germline CDR1 and CDR2: LNHNV and YYDKDF (reference sequence). The CDR3 reads CATQVAEGEKLFF. CDR3 nucleotide sequence: TGTGCCACCCAGGTGGCCGAGGGTGAAAAACTGTTTTTT.

This clone was counted a single time. The J gene is TRBJ1-1, the V gene TRBV19; D is uncertain. Trimming stripped 6 bases from V and 0 bases from J, with 17 bases between. The germline CDR1 and CDR2 sequences are LNHDA and SQIVND (reference sequence). The CDR3 has 16 residues. CDR3 region: CASSVKSWVLNTEAFF. CDR3 nucleotide sequence: TGTGCCAGTAGCGTAAAATCATGGGTTTTGAACACTGAAGCTTTCTTT.

Details on this clone: This specimen includes other DNA sequences encoding the same CDR3. The chain joins TRBV11-3 to TRBJ2-5, with a possible D match to TRBD1 (6 bases). This CDR3 contains 14 residues. Between the trimmed V and J ends, which lost 1 base and 2 bases, there was a span of 8 bases. Germline assignment: CDR1 SGHNT and CDR2 YENEEA. DNA for the CDR3: TGTGCCAGCAGCTTAGGGACAGCTCAAGAGACCCAGTACTTC. Amino acids: CASSLGTAQETQYF. Using reference TRBV11-3 and TRBJ2-5 for the parts outside the CDR3, the full variable domain is EAGVVQSPRYKIIEKKQPVAFWCNPISGHNTLYWYLQNLGQGPELLIRYENEEAVDDSQLPKDRFSAERLKGVDSTLKIQPAELGDSAVYLCASSLGTAQETQYFGPGTRLLVL.

The chain carries TRBV10-3 and TRBJ1-5; unclear D gene. Trimming left V 6 bases short and J 0 bases short, with 9 bases between. This CDR3 is 14 amino acids long. CDR1 and CDR2 from the germline V gene are ENHRY and SYGVKD. The chain's CDR3 is CAIRSQDSNQPQHF. The CDR3 bases are TGTGCCATCAGGTCTCAGGATAGCAATCAGCCCCAGCATTTT.

The chain carries TRBV1 and TRBJ2-7; the table's D call of TRBD1 was not tested on the DNA. TRBV1 is a documented pseudogene. This CDR3 has 15 residues. For the CDR3, the DNA is TGCACCAGCAGCCAAGGCCCCGTGGCTGAATACGAGCAGTACTTC. This translates into CTSSQGPVAEYEQYF.

The rearrangement links TRBV7-9 to TRBJ2-7; D might be TRBD1 (6 bases). Germline loops: CDR1 SEHNR, CDR2 FQNEAQ (reference sequence). Trimming took off 2 bases at V and 6 bases at J, with 8 bases between the two ends. The CDR3 sequence is 12 residues long. Written as DNA, the CDR3 is TGTGCCAGCAGCTTACGAGGGGGCGAGCAGTACTTC. Translated, it gives CASSLRGGEQYF.

The gene calls are TRBV14 and TRBJ2-3, with 7 bases fitting TRBD2. The germline V gene encodes CDR1 SGHDN and CDR2 FVKESK. After removal of 6 bases from V and 3 bases from J, the junction contained 9 bases not matched to a gene. This CDR3 spans 15 amino acids. CDR3 region: CASSRLAQRTDTQYF. As DNA, the CDR3 is TGTGCCAGCAGTCGACTAGCTCAACGTACAGATACGCAGTATTTT.

The chain recombines TRBV6-4 with TRBJ1-2; D call uncertain. The V gene lost 6 bases and the J gene lost 4 bases, with 18 bases spanning the gap. The CDR3 totals 15 residues. Germline V CDR1 and CDR2: MRHNA, SNTAGT. CDR3 sequence reads: CASSPGGIDPYGYTF. The CDR3 region has the DNA TGTGCCAGCAGCCCCGGCGGCATCGACCCCTATGGCTACACCTTC.

The genes are TRBV9 and TRBJ2-7, with 9 bases fitting TRBD1. Germline loops: CDR1 SGDLS, CDR2 YYNGEE. The CDR3 runs to 15 residues. Losses at the gene ends were 5 bases for V and 3 bases for J; bases not matched to a gene: 9. The chain's CDR3 is CASSPTGQGIYEQYF. The CDR3 DNA is TGTGCCAGCAGTCCTACGGGACAGGGTATCTACGAGCAGTACTTC.

V usage is TRBV6-1 and J usage is TRBJ2-7; tentative D call: TRBD1 (6 bases). The CDR3 runs 13 residues. Germline-derived CDR1 and CDR2 are MNHNS and SASEGT. The V and J ends lost 8 bases and 2 bases respectively, with 13 bases between them. CDR3 nucleotide sequence: TGTGCCAGCTCCCGGGACATAGCCTACGAGCAGTACTTC. Residues: CASSRDIAYEQYF.

The chain uses TRBV5-1 and TRBJ2-3; 12 bases agree with TRBD2. The CDR3 has 17 residues. CDR1 is SGHRS and CDR2 is YFSETQ in the germline V gene. Trimming cost V 3 bases and J 8 bases; bases outside gene matches: 13. CDR3 coding DNA: TGCGCCAGCAGCTCCAGGGGCCCGACTAGCGGGAGTGGTACGCAGTATTTT. Translated, it gives CASSSRGPTSGSGTQYF. Supplemented by reference TRBV5-1 and TRBJ2-3, the full variable domain reads KAGVTQTPRYLIKTRGQQVTLSCSPISGHRSVSWYQQTPGQGLQFLFEYFSETQRNKGNFPGRFSGRQFSNSRSEMNVSTLELGDSALYLCASSSRGPTSGSGTQYFGPGTRLTVL.

The sample holds one count of this clone. The chain links TRBV11-2 to TRBJ2-7; 8 nucleotides align to TRBD2. V shed 1 base, J shed 6 bases, and the junction held 5 bases outside the gene matches. The CDR3 has 14 amino acids. Germline V gene data show CDR1 as SGHAT and CDR2 as FQNNGV. The CDR3 sequence is CASSLVWLAGEQYF. CDR3 bases: TGTGCCAGCAGCTTAGTATGGCTAGCGGGCGAGCAGTACTTC.

In DNA, the CDR3 is TGTGCCAGCAGTTTCAGGGTCGGGGCCAACGTCCTGACTTTC. It specifies CASSFRVGANVLTF. The chain joins TRBV28 to TRBJ2-6, with a weak D call TRBD1 (5 bases). Germline V gene sequence: CDR1 MDHEN, CDR2 SYDVKM. The V and J ends lost 3 bases and 4 bases respectively, with 7 bases between them. This CDR3 is 14 amino acids long.

The chain joins TRBV7-9 to TRBJ1-5; the match to TRBD1 covers 8 bases. V lost 3 bases, J lost 7 bases, and 5 bases stayed unmatched. The CDR3 consists of 14 residues. Germline CDR1 and CDR2: SEHNR and FQNEAQ (reference sequence). CDR3 sequence reads: CASSLTGEGQPQHF. CDR3 in DNA: TGTGCCAGCAGCTTGACAGGGGAGGGACAGCCCCAGCATTTT.

This rearrangement joins TRBV19 to TRBJ1-3; TRBD1 matches at 8 bases. The CDR3 runs to 14 residues. V lost 4 bases and J lost 3; bases outside the gene matches: 2. CDR1 and CDR2 (germline): LNHDA, SQIVND (reference sequence). The CDR3 region has the DNA TGTGCCAGTAGTAGGGGACAGGTTGGAAACACCATATATTTT. Amino acid sequence: CASSRGQVGNTIYF.

CDR3 sequence reads: CASSGTLPERTEAFF. The CDR3 DNA reads TGTGCCAGCAGTGGGACCCTCCCGGAGCGCACTGAAGCTTTCTTT. The chain employs TRBV6-1 and TRBJ1-1; the D is unclear. Germline V CDR1 and CDR2: MNHNS, SASEGT. V was pared by 4 bases and J by 4 bases, with 16 bases between. The CDR3 is made up of 15 amino acids.

The CDR3 region is CASSEYAGSTGELFF. The CDR3 region has the DNA TGTGCCAGCAGTGAATATGCAGGGAGCACCGGGGAGCTGTTTTTT. The V and J genes are TRBV6-1 and TRBJ2-2; D tentatively reads TRBD1 or TRBD2 (5 bases each). The CDR3 has 15 amino acids. V lost 2 bases and J 4 bases, leaving 11 bases between the germline ends. Looked up from germline, CDR1 is MNHNS and CDR2 is SASEGT.

CDR3 sequence: CASRAKPIGREFF. The DNA for the CDR3 is TGTGCCAGCAGGGCCAAGCCAATCGGGCGGGAGTTCTTC. The V gene is TRBV28, the J gene TRBJ2-1; weak D call: TRBD2 (5 bases). This CDR3 region has 13 residues. Germline lookup yields CDR1 MDHEN and CDR2 SYDVKM. V lost 6 bases to trimming and J lost 14 bases, with 20 bases between them.

DNA of the CDR3: TGTGCCAGCTCCAATGATAGGGGGTCATTTGACGAGCAGTACTTC. Translated, it gives CASSNDRGSFDEQYF. The rearrangement joins TRBV27 to TRBJ2-7; a possible D gene is TRBD1 (6 bases). This CDR3 comprises 15 residues. The V gene's germline CDR1 is MNHEY and CDR2 SMNVEV (reference sequence). The V end was cut by 8 bases, the J end by 5 bases, with 22 bases between.